These T cell receptor beta chains were read from a single sample in a study of cytotoxic CD8 clonotypes in ibrutinib-treated CLL. Sequencing was performed with immunoSEQ multiplex PCR; in TCRdb, only in-frame clones are kept and a portion is missing. The table records over 100,000 clones, approximately 58% of them present only once. The specimen was PBMCs, collected after 24 months of ibrutinib treatment. The receptors shown here come from a human donor with chronic lymphocytic leukemia. CDR3s include the opening cysteine and the closing phenylalanine or tryptophan. Each record gives: clone size, D gene, V gene, J gene, CDR3 protein, CDR3 DNA. A D gene is named only where the DNA matches it firmly. Clone size, where shown, is once, few, many, or a class for clones that have expanded.

.	.	TRBV4-2	TRBJ2-7	CASSQDRAASSYEQYF	TGTGCCAGCAGCCAAGATAGGGCAGCTTCCTCCTACGAGCAGTACTTC
.	TRBD1	TRBV5-1	TRBJ2-7	CASSSTGGTYEQYF	TGCGCCAGCAGCTCTACAGGGGGCACGTACGAGCAGTACTTC
.	TRBD1	TRBV14	TRBJ2-7	CASSPGTGGSYAREQYF	TGTGCCAGCAGCCCCGGGACAGGGGGCTCTTACGCCAGGGAGCAGTACTTC
.	.	TRBV10-1	TRBJ2-3	CASSDPGTDTQYF	TGCGCCAGCAGTGATCCCGGGACAGATACGCAGTATTTT
.	TRBD1	TRBV4-3	TRBJ2-7	CASSQVGQAELSYSYEQYF	TGCGCCAGCAGCCAAGTGGGACAGGCCGAGTTGTCCTACTCCTACGAGCAGTACTTC
.	.	TRBV28	TRBJ1-2	CASHNPGATYGYTF	TGTGCCAGTCATAACCCAGGGGCCACGTATGGCTACACCTTC
.	TRBD1	TRBV5-1	TRBJ2-5	CASSRDGQGRETQYF	TGCGCCAGCAGCCGAGACGGACAGGGACGAGAGACCCAGTACTTC
few	.	TRBV6-1	TRBJ2-3	CASSSPGVTDTQYF	TGTGCCAGCAGCTCCCCAGGGGTCACAGATACGCAGTATTTT
.	TRBD2	TRBV7-2	TRBJ2-1	CASTRAGINEQFF	TGTGCCAGCACCCGAGCGGGAATCAATGAGCAGTTCTTC
.	TRBD1	TRBV5-8	TRBJ1-2	CASSFGQGDGYTF	TGTGCCAGCAGCTTCGGACAGGGGGACGGCTACACCTTC
.	.	TRBV11-3	TRBJ2-1	CASSFGLTYNEQFF	TGTGCCAGCAGCTTCGGACTGACCTACAATGAGCAGTTCTTC
.	.	TRBV30	TRBJ1-2	CAWSGRDRRFNGYTF	TGTGCCTGGAGTGGCCGCGACAGGCGATTTAACGGCTACACCTTC
medium-sized	TRBD1	TRBV7-9	TRBJ1-1	CASSLTGGHTEAFF	TGTGCCAGCAGCTTAACAGGGGGCCACACTGAAGCTTTCTTT
.	TRBD1	TRBV9	TRBJ2-5	CASSRTGAETQYF	TGTGCCAGCAGTAGGACAGGGGCCGAGACCCAGTACTTC
.	.	TRBV9	TRBJ2-1	CASSVAPLALLGDEQFF	TGTGCCAGCAGCGTAGCTCCCCTAGCCCTTTTGGGCGATGAGCAGTTCTTC
few	TRBD1	TRBV11-3	TRBJ1-1	CASRTGGTEAFF	TGTGCCAGCAGAACAGGGGGAACTGAAGCTTTCTTT
.	.	TRBV11-3	TRBJ1-3	CASNLGVGNTIYF	TGTGCCAGCAACCTCGGAGTGGGAAACACCATATATTTT
few	TRBD1	TRBV10-3	TRBJ1-2	CAISTAGQGINGYTF	TGTGCCATCAGCACTGCGGGACAGGGGATTAATGGCTACACCTTC
.	.	TRBV6-4	TRBJ2-2	CASSDTLEGNTGELFF	TGTGCCAGCAGTGACACATTGGAGGGTAACACCGGGGAGCTGTTTTTT
few	TRBD1	TRBV30	TRBJ1-1	CAWTIGQVNTEAFF	TGTGCCTGGACCATTGGACAGGTGAACACTGAAGCTTTCTTT
.	.	TRBV5-6	TRBJ2-3	CASSGYGTGRSDTQYF	TGTGCCAGCAGCGGGTACGGGACTGGCAGATCAGATACGCAGTATTTT
.	TRBD2	TRBV9	TRBJ2-4	CASSFRLAGNIQYF	TGTGCCAGCAGCTTCCGACTAGCGGGTAACATTCAGTACTTC
.	TRBD1	TRBV5-4	TRBJ2-3	CASSLAGTAGTQYF	TGTGCCAGCAGCTTGGCCGGGACAGCAGGTACGCAGTATTTT
.	TRBD1	TRBV4-2	TRBJ1-1	CASSQGQGGWYEAFF	TGTGCCAGCAGCCAGGGGCAGGGGGGTTGGTATGAAGCTTTCTTT
.	.	TRBV7-6	TRBJ1-1	CASSLAGSTNTEAFF	TGTGCCAGCAGCTTAGCGGGGAGCACGAACACTGAAGCTTTCTTT
.	.	TRBV4-3	TRBJ2-3	CASSQEGGGSDTQYF	TGCGCCAGCAGCCAAGAAGGAGGGGGCTCAGATACGCAGTATTTT
medium-sized	TRBD1	TRBV27	TRBJ1-6	CASSPGQGSLPLHF	TGTGCCAGCAGCCCCGGACAGGGTAGTTTACCCCTCCACTTT
few	TRBD1	TRBV14	TRBJ1-4	CASSQGTGGAGRKLFF	TGTGCCAGCAGCCAAGGGACAGGGGGCGCGGGTCGAAAACTGTTTTTT
.	.	TRBV6-5	TRBJ2-1	CASTPHHVADEQFF	TGTGCCAGCACCCCGCACCACGTGGCCGATGAGCAGTTCTTC
.	TRBD1	TRBV10-3	TRBJ2-2	CATHSGGIYAGELFF	TGTGCCACCCATTCAGGGGGCATTTATGCCGGGGAGCTGTTTTTT
.	TRBD2	TRBV6-1	TRBJ2-3	CASIRLAGVADTQYF	TGTGCCAGCATTAGACTAGCGGGGGTAGCCGATACGCAGTATTTT
.	TRBD2	TRBV25-1	TRBJ2-7	CASKRGESSYEQYF	TGTGCCAGCAAACGGGGGGAGAGCTCCTACGAGCAGTACTTC
.	.	TRBV29-1	TRBJ2-4	CSVVPDTLAKNIQYF	TGCAGCGTTGTTCCAGACACCCTAGCCAAAAACATTCAGTACTTC
.	.	TRBV6-6	TRBJ2-1	CASSYSRTDNEQFF	TGTGCCAGCAGTTACTCAAGGACGGACAATGAGCAGTTCTTC
few	.	TRBV2	TRBJ1-4	CASSFRRTNEKLFF	TGTGCCAGCAGTTTCCGGCGAACTAATGAAAAACTGTTTTTT
.	TRBD1	TRBV9	TRBJ2-5	CASSPTRQGYLLETQYF	TGTGCCAGCAGCCCGACGAGACAGGGCTACTTGCTGGAGACCCAGTACTTC
.	.	TRBV30	TRBJ1-3	CAWRGVPIASGNTIYF	TGTGCCTGGAGGGGGGTTCCGATCGCCTCTGGAAACACCATATATTTT
.	.	TRBV7-2	TRBJ2-5	CASSLPPKGTQYF	TGTGCCAGCAGCTTACCACCCAAAGGGACCCAGTACTTC
.	.	TRBV13	TRBJ2-5	CASSRVTRGGETQYF	TGTGCCAGCAGTCGAGTCACCCGGGGCGGAGAGACCCAGTACTTC
few	TRBD1	TRBV10-3	TRBJ1-1	CATGTGGNTEAFF	TGTGCCACCGGGACAGGGGGCAACACTGAAGCTTTCTTT
few	TRBD1	TRBV19	TRBJ1-6	CASGTGGGINSPLHF	TGTGCCAGCGGGACAGGGGGTGGAATAAATTCACCCCTCCACTTT
.	TRBD1	TRBV30	TRBJ2-7	CAWSVQTGGFREQYF	TGTGCCTGGAGTGTTCAGACAGGGGGATTCCGCGAGCAGTACTTC
.	TRBD1	TRBV13	TRBJ1-1	CASSLTGQGAPEAFF	TGTGCCAGCAGCTTAACGGGACAGGGGGCCCCTGAAGCTTTCTTT
.	.	TRBV29-1	TRBJ2-1	CSGLKEQGPEQFF	TGCAGCGGCCTCAAAGAACAGGGACCTGAGCAGTTCTTC
.	.	TRBV27	TRBJ2-5	CASKSGGPGETQYF	TGTGCCAGCAAATCCGGGGGGCCGGGGGAGACCCAGTACTTC
few	TRBD1	TRBV6-9	TRBJ1-2	CASSGTPQGQGGYYGYTF	TGTGCCAGCAGTGGGACCCCCCAGGGACAGGGAGGGTATTACGGCTACACCTTC
.	.	TRBV11-3	TRBJ1-6	CASSLGESYNSPLHF	TGTGCCAGCAGCTTGGGGGAGTCCTATAATTCACCCCTCCACTTT
.	TRBD1	TRBV7-6	TRBJ2-3	CASRRKPGTASTDTQYF	TGTGCCAGCAGACGAAAACCCGGGACAGCTAGCACAGATACGCAGTATTTT
.	.	TRBV6-6	TRBJ1-1	CASRNGQREAFF	TGTGCCAGCAGGAACGGACAGAGAGAGGCTTTCTTT
.	.	TRBV6-5	TRBJ1-5	CASTQAPNQPQHF	TGTGCCAGCACCCAGGCGCCTAATCAGCCCCAGCATTTT
few	.	TRBV5-6	TRBJ1-3	CASSLDRAGNTIYF	TGTGCCAGCAGCTTGGACAGGGCTGGAAACACCATATATTTT
.	.	TRBV7-2	TRBJ2-7	CASSLMLTGNEQYF	TGTGCCAGCAGCTTGATGCTCACGGGGAACGAGCAGTACTTC
few	.	TRBV2	TRBJ1-5	CASSAMGSSSEPQHF	TGTGCCAGCAGTGCCATGGGCAGCAGTAGTGAGCCCCAGCATTTT
.	.	TRBV5-5	TRBJ2-3	CASSLDSSTDTQYF	TGTGCCAGCAGCTTGGACAGTAGCACAGATACGCAGTATTTT